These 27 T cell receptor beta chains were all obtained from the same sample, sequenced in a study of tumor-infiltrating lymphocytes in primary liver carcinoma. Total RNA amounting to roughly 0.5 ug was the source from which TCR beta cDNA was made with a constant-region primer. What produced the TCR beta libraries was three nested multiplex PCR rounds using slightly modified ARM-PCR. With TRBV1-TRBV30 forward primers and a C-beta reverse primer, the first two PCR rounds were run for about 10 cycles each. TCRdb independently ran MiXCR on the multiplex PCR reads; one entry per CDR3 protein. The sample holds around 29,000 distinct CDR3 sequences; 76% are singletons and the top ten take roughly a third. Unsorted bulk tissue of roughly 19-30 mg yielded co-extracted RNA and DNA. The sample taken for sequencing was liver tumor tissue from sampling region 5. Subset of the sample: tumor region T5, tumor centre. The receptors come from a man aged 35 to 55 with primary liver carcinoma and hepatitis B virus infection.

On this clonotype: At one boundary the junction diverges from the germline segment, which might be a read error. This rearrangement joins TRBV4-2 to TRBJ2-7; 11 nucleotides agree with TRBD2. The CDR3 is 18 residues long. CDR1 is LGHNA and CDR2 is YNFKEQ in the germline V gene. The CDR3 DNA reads TGTACCAGCAGTGGAAAACCGGGAATAGCGGGAGGGCAACACGAGCAGTACTTC. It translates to CTSSGKPGIAGGQHEQYF.

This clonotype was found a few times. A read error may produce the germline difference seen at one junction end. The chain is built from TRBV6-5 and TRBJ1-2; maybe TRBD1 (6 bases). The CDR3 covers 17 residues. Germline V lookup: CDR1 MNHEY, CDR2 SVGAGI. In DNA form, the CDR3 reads TGTGCAAGCAGTTTCCAAGCGACAGGAGGCAATAACTATGGCTTCACCTTC. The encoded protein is CASSFQATGGNNYGFTF.

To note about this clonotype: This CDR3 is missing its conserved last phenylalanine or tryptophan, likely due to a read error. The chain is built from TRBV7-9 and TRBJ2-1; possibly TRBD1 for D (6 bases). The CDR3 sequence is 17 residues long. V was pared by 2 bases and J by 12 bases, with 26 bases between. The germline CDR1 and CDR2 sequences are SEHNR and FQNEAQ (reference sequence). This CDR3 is CASSLPYQGPKTSGQFL. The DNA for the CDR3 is TGTGCCAGCAGCTTACCATATCAGGGGCCTAAAACAAGTGGGCAGTTCTTA.

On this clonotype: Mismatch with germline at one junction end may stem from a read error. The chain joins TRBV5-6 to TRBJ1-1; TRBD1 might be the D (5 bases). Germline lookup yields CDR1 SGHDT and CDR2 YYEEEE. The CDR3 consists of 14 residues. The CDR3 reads CASSLLRGRTEASF. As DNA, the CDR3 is TGTGCCAGCAGCCTGCTACGGGGACGCACTGAAGCTTCCTTT.

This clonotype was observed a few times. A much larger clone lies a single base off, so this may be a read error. The CDR3 bases are TGTACCAGCAGCTTAAATGATGCCTATGAGCAGTTCTTC. It translates to CTSSLNDAYEQFF. The chain joins TRBV11-2 to TRBJ2-1; D not resolved. Looked up from germline, CDR1 is SGHAT and CDR2 is FQNNGV. The CDR3 loop spans 13 amino acids.

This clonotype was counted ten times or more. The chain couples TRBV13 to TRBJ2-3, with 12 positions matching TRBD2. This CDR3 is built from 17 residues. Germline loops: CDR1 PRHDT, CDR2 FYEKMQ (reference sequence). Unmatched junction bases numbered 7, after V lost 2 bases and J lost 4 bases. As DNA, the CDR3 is TGTGCCAGCAGCTTAAAAGCTAGCGGGAGGGCCCCAGATACGCAGTATTTT. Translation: CASSLKASGRAPDTQYF.

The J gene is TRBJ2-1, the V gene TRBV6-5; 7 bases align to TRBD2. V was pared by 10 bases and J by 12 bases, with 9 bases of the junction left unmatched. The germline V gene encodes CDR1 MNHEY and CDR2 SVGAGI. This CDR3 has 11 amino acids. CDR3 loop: CAITDSGGQFF. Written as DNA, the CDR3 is TGTGCCATCACCGATTCGGGGGGGCAGTTCTTC.

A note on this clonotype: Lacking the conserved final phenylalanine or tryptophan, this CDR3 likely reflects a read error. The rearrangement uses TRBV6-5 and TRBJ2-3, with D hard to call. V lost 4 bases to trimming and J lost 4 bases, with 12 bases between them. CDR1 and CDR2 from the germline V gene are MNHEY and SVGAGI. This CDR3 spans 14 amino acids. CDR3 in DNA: TGTGCCAGCAGTTGCGCAGGAGTCGCAGATACGCAGTATTAT. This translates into CASSCAGVADTQYY.

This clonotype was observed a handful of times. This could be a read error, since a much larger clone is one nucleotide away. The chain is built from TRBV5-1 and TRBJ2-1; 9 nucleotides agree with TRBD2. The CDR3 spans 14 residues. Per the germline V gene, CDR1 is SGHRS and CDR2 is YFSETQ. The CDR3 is CASSSGTSYKEQFF. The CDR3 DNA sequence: TGCGCCAGCAGCTCCGGGACTAGCTACAAGGAGCAGTTCTTC.

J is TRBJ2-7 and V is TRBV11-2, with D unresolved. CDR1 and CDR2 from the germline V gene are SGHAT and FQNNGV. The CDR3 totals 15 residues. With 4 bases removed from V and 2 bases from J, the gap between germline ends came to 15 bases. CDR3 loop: CASSSGGGYPYEQYF. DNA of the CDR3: TGTGCCAGCAGCTCAGGCGGTGGGTACCCCTACGAGCAGTACTTC. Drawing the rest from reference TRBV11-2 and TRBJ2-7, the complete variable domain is EAGVAQSPRYKIIEKRQSVAFWCNPISGHATLYWYQQILGQGPKLLIQFQNNGVVDDSQLPKDRFSAERLKGVDSTLKIQPAKLEDSAVYLCASSSGGGYPYEQYFGPGTRLTVT.

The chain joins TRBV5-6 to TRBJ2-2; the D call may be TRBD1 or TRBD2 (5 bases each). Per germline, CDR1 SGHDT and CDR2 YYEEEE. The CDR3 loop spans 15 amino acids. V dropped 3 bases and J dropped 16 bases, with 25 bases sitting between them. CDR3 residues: CASSSGTVVTGEPFF. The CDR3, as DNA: TGTGCCAGCAGCTCCGGGACGGTGGTGACCGGGGAACCGTTTTTT.

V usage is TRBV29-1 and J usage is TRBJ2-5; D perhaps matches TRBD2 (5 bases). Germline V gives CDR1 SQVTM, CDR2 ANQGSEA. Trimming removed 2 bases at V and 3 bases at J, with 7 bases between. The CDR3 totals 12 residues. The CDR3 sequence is CSVEPGKETQYF. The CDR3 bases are TGCAGCGTTGAACCGGGGAAAGAGACCCAGTACTTC.

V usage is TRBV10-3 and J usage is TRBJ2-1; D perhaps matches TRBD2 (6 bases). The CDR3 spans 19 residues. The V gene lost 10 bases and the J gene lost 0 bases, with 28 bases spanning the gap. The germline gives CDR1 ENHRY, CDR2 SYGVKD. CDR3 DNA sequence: TGTGCCACCAACCAGGGACTGGCGGGATGGCCGAGCTCCTACAATGAGCAGTTCTTC. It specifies CATNQGLAGWPSSYNEQFF.

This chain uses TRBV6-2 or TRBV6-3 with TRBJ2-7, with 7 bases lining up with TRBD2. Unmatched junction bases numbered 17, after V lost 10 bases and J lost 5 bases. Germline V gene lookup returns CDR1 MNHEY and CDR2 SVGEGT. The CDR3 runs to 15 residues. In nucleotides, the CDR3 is TGTGCCAATAGTTACTCGGCTAGCGGCCCGAACGAGCAGTACTTC. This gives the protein CANSYSASGPNEQYF.

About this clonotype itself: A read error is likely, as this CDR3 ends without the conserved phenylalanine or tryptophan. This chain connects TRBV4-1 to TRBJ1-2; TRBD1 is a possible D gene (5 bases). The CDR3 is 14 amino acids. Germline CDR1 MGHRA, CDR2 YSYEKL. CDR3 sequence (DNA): TGCGCTAGCAGCCAAGGGGATAGGAACTATGGCTACACCTTA. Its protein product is CASSQGDRNYGYTL.

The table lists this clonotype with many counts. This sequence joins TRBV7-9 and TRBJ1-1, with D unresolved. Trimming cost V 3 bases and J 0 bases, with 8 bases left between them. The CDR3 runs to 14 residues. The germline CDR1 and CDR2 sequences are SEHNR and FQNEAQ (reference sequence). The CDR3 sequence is CASSFAVVNTEAFF. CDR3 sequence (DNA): TGTGCCAGCAGCTTCGCAGTAGTGAACACTGAAGCTTTCTTT.

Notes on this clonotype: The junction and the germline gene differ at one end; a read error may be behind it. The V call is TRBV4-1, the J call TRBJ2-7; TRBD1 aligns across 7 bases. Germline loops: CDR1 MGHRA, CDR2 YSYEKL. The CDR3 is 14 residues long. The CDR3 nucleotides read TGCGCCAGCAGTCAAGCAGGACAGGTCTACGAGCAGTACTTC. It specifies CASSQAGQVYEQYF.

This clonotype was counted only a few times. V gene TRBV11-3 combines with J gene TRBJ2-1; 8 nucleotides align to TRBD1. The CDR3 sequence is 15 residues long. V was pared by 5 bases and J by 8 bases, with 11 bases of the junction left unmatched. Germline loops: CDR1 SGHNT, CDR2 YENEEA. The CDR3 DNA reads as TGTGCCAGCAGCCCCAGGGAGCAGGGGGCGTATGAGCAGTTCTTC. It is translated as CASSPREQGAYEQFF.

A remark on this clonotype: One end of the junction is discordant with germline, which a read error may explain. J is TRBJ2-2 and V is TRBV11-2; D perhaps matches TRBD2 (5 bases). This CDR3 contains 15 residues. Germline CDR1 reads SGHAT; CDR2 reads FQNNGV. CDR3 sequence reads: CASSLVGSNTGEPFF. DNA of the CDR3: TGTGCCAGCAGCCTTGTGGGATCGAACACCGGGGAGCCGTTTTTT.

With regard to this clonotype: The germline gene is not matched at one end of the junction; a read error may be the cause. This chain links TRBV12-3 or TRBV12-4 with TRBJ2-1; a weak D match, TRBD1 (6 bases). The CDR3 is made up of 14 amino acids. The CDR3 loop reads CATTQGSAHNEHFF. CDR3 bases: TGTGCCACAACTCAGGGGTCCGCCCACAATGAGCACTTCTTC.

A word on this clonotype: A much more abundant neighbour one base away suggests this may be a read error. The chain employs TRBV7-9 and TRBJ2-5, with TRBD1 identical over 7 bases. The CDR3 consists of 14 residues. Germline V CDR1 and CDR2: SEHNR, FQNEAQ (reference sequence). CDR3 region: CASSHRDSQGTQYF. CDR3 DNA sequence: TGTGCCAGCAGCCACCGGGACAGCCAAGGGACCCAGTACTTC.

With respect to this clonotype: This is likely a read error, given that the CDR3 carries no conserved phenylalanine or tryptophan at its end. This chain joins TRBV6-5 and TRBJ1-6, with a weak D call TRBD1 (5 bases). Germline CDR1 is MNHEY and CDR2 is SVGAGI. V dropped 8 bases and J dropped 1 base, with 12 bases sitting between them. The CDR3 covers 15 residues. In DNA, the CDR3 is TGTGCCAGCCGAGGCCCAGGGTCCTATAATTCACCCCTCCACTCT. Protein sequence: CASRGPGSYNSPLHS.

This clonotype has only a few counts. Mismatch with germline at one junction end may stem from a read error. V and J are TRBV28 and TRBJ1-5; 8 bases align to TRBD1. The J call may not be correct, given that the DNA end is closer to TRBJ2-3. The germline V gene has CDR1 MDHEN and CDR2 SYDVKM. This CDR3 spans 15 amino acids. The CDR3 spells CAGSQPATGVRPQYF. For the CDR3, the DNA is TGTGCCGGCAGTCAACCGGCGACAGGGGTTCGGCCCCAGTATTTT.

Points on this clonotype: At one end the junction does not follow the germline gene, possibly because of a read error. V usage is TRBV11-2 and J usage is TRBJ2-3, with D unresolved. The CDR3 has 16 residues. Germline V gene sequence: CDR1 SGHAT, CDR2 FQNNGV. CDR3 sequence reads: CASSQQPINPADRQYF. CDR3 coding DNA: TGTGCCAGCAGCCAACAACCCATCAACCCCGCAGATAGGCAGTATTTT.

CDR3 bases: TGTGCCAACAGAGAGGGACACGGCAGGCTCGAGCAGTACTTC. This gives the protein CANREGHGRLEQYF. J is TRBJ2-7 and V is TRBV6-6, with D tentatively TRBD1 (6 bases). This CDR3 contains 14 residues. Trimming left V 10 bases short and J 6 bases short, with 22 bases between. Germline V gene data show CDR1 as MNHNY and CDR2 as SVGAGI (reference sequence).

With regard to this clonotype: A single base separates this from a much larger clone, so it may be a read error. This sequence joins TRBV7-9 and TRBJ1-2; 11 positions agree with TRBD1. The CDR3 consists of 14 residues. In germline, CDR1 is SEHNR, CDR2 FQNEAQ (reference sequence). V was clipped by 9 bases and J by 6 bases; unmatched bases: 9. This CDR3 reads CARRWDRGFHGYTF. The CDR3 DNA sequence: TGTGCCAGAAGATGGGACAGGGGGTTTCATGGCTACACCTTC.

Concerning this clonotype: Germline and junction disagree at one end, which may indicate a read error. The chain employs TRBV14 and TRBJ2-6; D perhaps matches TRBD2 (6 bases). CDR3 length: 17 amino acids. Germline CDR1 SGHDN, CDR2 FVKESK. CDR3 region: CASSRREDSSGDNVLTF. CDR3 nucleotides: TGTGCCAGCAGCCGAAGGGAGGATAGCTCTGGGGACAACGTCCTGACTTTC.